The rows below give T cell receptor beta chains drawn from one sample of a study of shared clonotypes between healthy human individuals. The table came from immunoSEQ multiplex PCR; TCRdb's copy has only in-frame clones and leaves some out. The table has 1.5 million to 2.5 million clones, about 95% seen once. Sequenced input: naive CD8+ T cells sorted from blood. These TCRs come from a man in his late teens or twenties in good health. The CDR3 runs from the conserved cysteine through the conserved F or W.

TRBV7-2,TRBJ2-7,CASSWPTPSGGPYEQYF
TRBV27,TRBJ2-5,CASWQDQETQYF
TRBV6-5,TRBJ1-2,CASSYSGQGSYGYTF
TRBV5-4,TRBJ2-7,CASRDGTSGSYEQYF
TRBV10-3,TRBJ2-2,CAISESSALIDTGELFF
TRBV7-3,TRBJ1-5,CASSPRGIPIGLRQHF
TRBV27,TRBJ1-2,CASSLGPGTGEKKGYTF
TRBV10-2,TRBJ2-1,CASTGDIYNEQFF
TRBV2,TRBJ1-1,CASSEDSLNTEAFF
TRBV28,TRBJ2-5,CATSEGTQYF
TRBV9,TRBJ2-3,CASSVSGGTDTQYF
TRBV5-6,TRBJ2-7,CASSSLLGLRARAGQQYF
TRBV7-6,TRBJ2-2,CASSSKGGIEGTGELFF
TRBV11-2,TRBJ2-7,CASSFGTGYEQYF
TRBV28,TRBJ1-4,CASSFPRAIGEKLFF
TRBV14,TRBJ1-2,CASSPFKGNGYTF
TRBV28,TRBJ2-7,CASTQTGDRVPEQYF
TRBV29-1,TRBJ2-3,CSVEVFLVPTDTQYF
TRBV7-8,TRBJ2-2,CASSPTPSDGELFF
TRBV5-6,TRBJ2-7,CASSLDGDLSSF
TRBV4-3,TRBJ2-5,CATAKTPGETQYF
TRBV7-6,TRBJ1-4,CASSLAWDPGEKLFF
TRBV5-1,TRBJ2-7,CASSLETGHSYEQYF
TRBV5-6,TRBJ1-1,CASSSDSGTPEAFF
TRBV11-2,TRBJ2-5,CASGARLELAAGQETQYF
TRBV4-1,TRBJ1-5,CASSVDGAEYSNQPQHF
TRBV7-9,TRBJ1-2,CASSLDYQGAGYGYTF
TRBV6-5,TRBJ2-7,CASSYDRDYEQYF
TRBV19,TRBJ1-1,CASSVGPLGTEAFF
TRBV4-1,TRBJ1-1,CASSHAPGQEAFF
TRBV6-5,TRBJ2-1,CASGLGGSTHEQFF
TRBV7-1,TRBJ2-7,CASSLEGGSYEQYF
TRBV9,TRBJ1-1,CASSGTRGDTEAFF